These 20 T cell receptor beta chains were all obtained from the same sample, sequenced in a study. One entry per CDR3 protein, called by TCRdb with MiXCR from the RT-PCR reads. The data show hundreds of thousands of distinct CDR3 sequences, more than 13% seen once. The source material was memory CD4+ T cells from blood. These TCRs come from a female donor in good health, serving as a healthy control.

The V call is TRBV27, the J call TRBJ1-4; 11 bases match TRBD1. The CDR3 is 15 amino acids. V lost 5 bases to trimming and J lost 8 bases; unmatched junction nucleotides: 7. Germline values: CDR1 MNHEY, CDR2 SMNVEV (reference sequence). This CDR3 is CASSRWTGGVEKLFF. CDR3 nucleotides: TGTGCCAGCAGTCGCTGGACAGGGGGCGTCGAAAAACTGTTTTTT.

This clonotype was counted at least ten times. This chain uses TRBV4-2 with TRBJ2-5; D is unresolved. V dropped 4 bases and J dropped 5 bases, with 14 bases sitting between them. Per germline, CDR1 LGHNA and CDR2 YNFKEQ. The CDR3 length is 14 residues. The DNA of the CDR3 is TGTGCCAGCAGCCTTACAGTGGATGCGGAGACCCAGTACTTC. Translation gives CASSLTVDAETQYF.

This clonotype was picked up a small number of times. V and J are TRBV20-1 and TRBJ2-1, with 9 bases lining up with TRBD1. Germline V gives CDR1 DFQATT, CDR2 SNEGSKA (reference sequence). This CDR3 region has 12 residues. V was pared by 4 bases and J by 8 bases, with 3 bases of the junction left unmatched. The CDR3 sequence is CSATDRGYEQFF. CDR3 DNA: TGCAGTGCTACGGACAGGGGCTATGAGCAGTTCTTC.

This clonotype was observed many times. The chain uses TRBV6-6 and TRBJ1-1; D gene uncertain. CDR1 and CDR2 from the germline V gene are MNHNY and SVGAGI (reference sequence). CDR3 length: 16 residues. V lost 0 bases and J lost 6, with 17 bases in between. The CDR3 coding sequence is TGTGCCAGCAGTTACTCACACGGCGAGGGAAGGGCTGAAGCTTTCTTT. This gives the protein CASSYSHGEGRAEAFF.

This clonotype turned up a few times. The gene calls are TRBV5-1 and TRBJ1-4; D not certain. The CDR3 length is 16 residues. In germline, CDR1 is SGHRS, CDR2 YFSETQ. The V gene lost 4 bases and the J gene lost 2 bases, with 15 bases spanning the gap. The CDR3 protein is CASSGAVGATNEKLFF. CDR3 bases: TGCGCCAGCAGCGGAGCAGTTGGAGCTACTAATGAAAAACTGTTTTTT.

This clonotype was detected ten times or more. This sequence joins TRBV10-3 and TRBJ2-2, with D unclear. Germline V gene lookup returns CDR1 ENHRY and CDR2 SYGVKD. The CDR3 runs 15 residues. Between the trimmed V and J ends, which lost 2 bases and 3 bases, there was a span of 10 bases. CDR3 sequence (DNA): TGTGCCATCAGTGAGCGGGCAGGCGACACCGGGGAGCTGTTTTTT. Translated: CAISERAGDTGELFF.

This rearrangement joins TRBV11-2 to TRBJ2-3; D is perhaps TRBD2 (5 bases). Germline V CDR1 and CDR2: SGHAT, FQNNGV. The CDR3 extends over 16 amino acids. Trimming shortened V by 0 bases and J by 2 bases, and 12 bases separated the two germline ends. The CDR3 sequence is CASSLELDSYTDTQYF. The CDR3 DNA reads TGTGCCAGCAGCTTAGAGCTGGACTCTTACACAGATACGCAGTATTTT.

This rearrangement joins TRBV27 to TRBJ1-1; D is undetermined. V was clipped by 6 bases and J by 0 bases, with 8 bases between them. Per the germline V gene, CDR1 is MNHEY and CDR2 is SMNVEV (reference sequence). The CDR3 is 13 amino acids. CDR3 region: CASRSVVNTEAFF. The CDR3 DNA sequence: TGTGCCAGCAGGTCTGTAGTGAACACTGAAGCTTTCTTT.

The chain joins TRBV20-1 to TRBJ2-1; D may match TRBD1 or TRBD2 (5 bases each). Germline CDR1 is DFQATT and CDR2 is SNEGSKA (reference sequence). Between the trimmed V and J ends, which lost 1 base and 0 bases, there was a span of 22 bases. The CDR3 sequence is 19 residues long. The CDR3 sequence is CSARGFLPGPKVSYNEQFF. In nucleotides, the CDR3 is TGCAGTGCTAGAGGCTTTCTTCCGGGACCCAAAGTCTCCTACAATGAGCAGTTCTTC.

The chain recombines TRBV30 with TRBJ1-2; maybe TRBD1 (5 bases). CDR3 size: 13 residues. The germline CDR1 and CDR2 sequences are GTSNPN and SVGIG (reference sequence). V gave up 7 bases and J gave up 2 bases, with 14 bases separating them. The CDR3 region is CALGSGFNYGYTF. CDR3 bases: TGTGCCTTAGGGTCAGGGTTCAACTATGGCTACACCTTC.

This clonotype was seen ten or more times. V is TRBV29-1 and J is TRBJ2-2; TRBD2 is a possible D gene (6 bases). The CDR3 covers 15 residues. CDR1 and CDR2 (germline): SQVTM, ANQGSEA. V lost 4 bases to trimming and J lost 8 bases, with 20 bases between them. In nucleotides, the CDR3 is TGCAGCGTTGGACCCGCGTTCCCTAGCGCTGGGGAGCTGTTTTTT. This translates into CSVGPAFPSAGELFF.

The rearrangement uses TRBV7-2 and TRBJ2-1; 10 bases fit TRBD1. Germline assignment: CDR1 SGHTA and CDR2 FQGNSA. This CDR3 has 15 amino acids. Trimming at V came to 5 bases and at J to 15 bases, leaving 16 bases not matched to a gene. The CDR3 protein is CASSLDRGRPLVAFF. The CDR3 DNA sequence: TGTGCCAGCAGCCTGGACAGGGGGAGGCCCCTCGTTGCGTTCTTC.

The gene calls are TRBV20-1 and TRBJ2-1, with 9 bases lining up with TRBD2. Trimming at V came to 0 bases and at J to 6 bases, leaving 15 bases not matched to a gene. Germline CDR1 is DFQATT and CDR2 is SNEGSKA (reference sequence). The CDR3 totals 18 residues. The CDR3 nucleotides read TGCAGTGCTAGAGATAAAGAGCTAGCGGGAACTCCGATCAATGAGCAGTTCTTC. Amino acids: CSARDKELAGTPINEQFF.

The chain joins TRBV12-3 or TRBV12-4 to TRBJ2-7; tentatively, D is TRBD1 or TRBD2 (5 bases each). Trimming took off 7 bases at V and 5 bases at J, with 21 bases between the two ends. There are 15 residues in the CDR3. The CDR3 coding sequence is TGTGCCAGCACCCCACGGGAAAGGGGATTACACGAGCAGTACTTC. It yields the protein CASTPRERGLHEQYF.

This clonotype was seen a handful of times. This chain connects TRBV28 to TRBJ1-2; D ambiguous. CDR1 and CDR2 (germline): MDHEN, SYDVKM. The CDR3 consists of 11 residues. V was shortened by 8 bases and J by 7 bases, with 11 bases between the two germline ends. In nucleotides, the CDR3 is TGTGCCAGCGGCCGCGCAGGTGGCTACACCTTC. This sequence encodes CASGRAGGYTF.

This clonotype has just a few counts. V is TRBV6-5 and J is TRBJ1-2; possible D gene TRBD1, 5 bases. Trimming left V 4 bases short and J 8 bases short, with 14 bases between. From germline, CDR1 is MNHEY and CDR2 SVGAGI. This CDR3 contains 13 residues. The CDR3 loop is CASSFPWEGGYTF. DNA of the CDR3: TGTGCCAGCAGTTTCCCCTGGGAGGGGGGCTACACCTTC.

This clonotype was detected only a few times. V gene TRBV28 combines with J gene TRBJ1-1; D may be TRBD1 (5 bases). V was trimmed by 7 bases and J by 7 bases, leaving 10 bases between them. Germline V gives CDR1 MDHEN, CDR2 SYDVKM. CDR3 length: 11 amino acids. The CDR3 coding sequence is TGTGCCAGCAACCCCGGGGGTGAAGCTTTCTTT. Amino acids: CASNPGGEAFF.

The rearrangement joins TRBV14 to TRBJ2-5; 10 nucleotides match TRBD2. In germline, CDR1 is SGHDN, CDR2 FVKESK. With V trimmed by 1 base and J by 2 bases, 10 bases remained unmatched. The CDR3 sequence is 18 residues long. CDR3 coding DNA: TGTGCCAGCAGCCAAGGAGGGCTAGCGGGAGTGATACAAGAGACCCAGTACTTC. It encodes CASSQGGLAGVIQETQYF.

The table lists this clonotype with many counts. V usage is TRBV10-3 and J usage is TRBJ1-2; the D is unclear. CDR1 and CDR2 from the germline V gene are ENHRY and SYGVKD. The CDR3 consists of 12 residues. The V end lost 2 bases, the J end lost 7 bases, and 8 bases lay between the germline ends. DNA of the CDR3: TGTGCCATCAGTGAGGATGCCGTTGGCTACACCTTC. This encodes CAISEDAVGYTF.

CDR3 amino acids: CASSPREMDTEAFF. For the CDR3, the DNA is TGTGCCAGCAGCCCCAGGGAAATGGACACTGAAGCTTTCTTT. The V and J genes are TRBV12-3 or TRBV12-4 and TRBJ1-1; TRBD1 is a possible D gene (5 bases). V was pared by 6 bases and J by 3 bases, with 14 bases between. The CDR3 extends over 14 amino acids.